What follows are 22 T cell receptor beta chains derived from one specimen sequenced in a study of cytomegalovirus exposure and HLA in healthy donors. 13 Jbeta primers and 60 Vbeta primers were used for the PCR. Assay used: immunoSEQ multiplex PCR; TCRdb lists only in-frame clones, some missing. The sample consists of tens of thousands of clones, 7.6% of them appearing once. The sequenced sample consisted of PBMCs. The receptors originated from a man aged 45-65 years in good health and CMV-seronegative.

A few counts support this clone. V is TRBV27 and J is TRBJ2-3; 7 nucleotides line up with TRBD2. The CDR3 is 15 residues long. Germline V gene data show CDR1 as MNHEY and CDR2 as SMNVEV (reference sequence). Germline trimming cut 6 bases from V and 4 bases from J; bases unmatched to any gene: 10. The CDR3 nucleotides are TGTGCCAGCAGGCGGACTAGGTCAGAGGCAGATACGCAGTATTTT. Translation gives CASRRTRSEADTQYF.

This clone has only a few counts. The rearrangement links TRBV10-3 to TRBJ1-5; D is undetermined. CDR3 length: 14 residues. V was shortened by 3 bases and J by 0 bases, with 6 bases between the two germline ends. Per the germline V gene, CDR1 is ENHRY and CDR2 is SYGVKD. CDR3 amino acids: CAISDPYSNQPQHF. The CDR3 DNA is TGTGCCATCAGTGACCCTTATAGCAATCAGCCCCAGCATTTT.

This chain joins TRBV10-3 and TRBJ1-1; 11 nucleotides agree with TRBD1. The CDR3 totals 15 residues. Germline V gene sequence: CDR1 ENHRY, CDR2 SYGVKD. The junction had 3 bases not matched to a gene; V was cut back by 4 bases and J by 2 bases. CDR3 coding DNA: TGTGCCATCAGTGGGGACAGGGGGGGCAACACTGAAGCTTTCTTT. Its protein is CAISGDRGGNTEAFF.

This clone was seen only a few times. The rearrangement joins TRBV7-8 to TRBJ2-1, with 10 bases fitting TRBD2. This CDR3 comprises 15 residues. Germline CDR1 reads SGHVS; CDR2 reads FQNEAQ. V lost 6 bases and J lost 2; bases outside the gene matches: 4. The CDR3 reads CASSIGTSAYNEQFF. The CDR3 DNA reads TGTGCCAGCAGTATCGGGACTAGCGCCTACAATGAGCAGTTCTTC. The variable domain in full, completed from reference TRBV7-8 and TRBJ2-1, reads GAGVSQSPRYKVAKRGQDVALRCDPISGHVSLFWYQQALGQGPEFLTYFQNEAQLDKSGLPSDRFFAERPEGSVSTLKIQRTQQEDSAVYLCASSIGTSAYNEQFFGPGTRLTVL.

The table lists this clone with a few counts. The V and J genes are TRBV7-9 and TRBJ1-1; D remains unclear. Germline V gives CDR1 SEHNR, CDR2 FQNEAQ (reference sequence). V was clipped by 6 bases and J by 5 bases, with 22 bases between them. The CDR3 consists of 16 residues. The CDR3 loop is CASSRGGNNAKTEAFF. The CDR3 bases are TGTGCCAGCAGTCGCGGAGGGAATAATGCTAAAACTGAAGCTTTCTTT. The whole variable domain, remainder taken from reference TRBV7-9 and TRBJ1-1, is DTGVSQNPRHKITKRGQNVTFRCDPISEHNRLYWYRQTLGQGPEFLTYFQNEAQLEKSRLLSDRFSAERPKGSFSTLEIQRTEQGDSAMYLCASSRGGNNAKTEAFFGQGTRLTVV.

The chain uses TRBV19 and TRBJ1-5; no clear D gene. Trimming removed 5 bases at V and 4 bases at J, with 9 bases between. The length of the CDR3 is 13 residues. Germline V gene sequence: CDR1 LNHDA, CDR2 SQIVND (reference sequence). The CDR3 sequence: CASSSARNQPQHF. The CDR3 coding sequence is TGTGCCAGTAGTTCGGCGAGGAATCAGCCCCAGCATTTT.

This clone was counted between two and nine times. Germline is not matched at one junction end, which may reflect a read error. The chain combines TRBV5-4 with TRBJ1-1, with TRBD1 identical over 7 bases. The germline gives CDR1 SGHNT, CDR2 YYREEE (reference sequence). The CDR3 spans 13 residues. CDR3 amino acids: CASSLSYRGETFF. CDR3 DNA sequence: TGTGCCAGCAGCTTGTCGTACAGGGGTGAAACTTTCTTT.

The rearrangement joins TRBV19 to TRBJ2-2; D is possibly TRBD1 (6 bases). The CDR3 runs 15 residues. Germline V gene data show CDR1 as LNHDA and CDR2 as SQIVND (reference sequence). V gave up 3 bases and J gave up 1 base, with 9 bases separating them. The CDR3 bases are TGTGCCAGTAGTATGACAGGAGTGAACACCGGGGAGCTGTTTTTT. This gives the protein CASSMTGVNTGELFF. The full variable domain, completed using reference TRBV19 and TRBJ2-2, is DGGITQSPKYLFRKEGQNVTLSCEQNLNHDAMYWYRQDPGQGLRLIYYSQIVNDFQKGDIAEGYSVSREKKESFPLTVTSAQKNPTAFYLCASSMTGVNTGELFFGEGSRLTVL.

This clone has a count of ten or more. V usage is TRBV19 and J usage is TRBJ1-6; D gene unclear. Germline CDR1 is LNHDA and CDR2 is SQIVND (reference sequence). V lost 5 bases to trimming and J lost 6 bases, with 11 bases between them. The CDR3 extends over 14 amino acids. The CDR3 DNA reads TGTGCCAGTAGTCCTACCCGGGTTAATTCACCCCTCCACTTT. Protein sequence: CASSPTRVNSPLHF.

The V call is TRBV6-6, the J call TRBJ2-3, with a tentative D call TRBD2 (6 bases). Germline CDR1 and CDR2: MNHNY and SVGAGI (reference sequence). Trimming pared 4 bases from V and 2 bases from J, leaving 13 bases between. The CDR3 spans 15 residues. CDR3 nucleotide sequence: TGTGCCAGCAGTTCTTCTAGCGTAAACACAGATACGCAGTATTTT. This gives the protein CASSSSSVNTDTQYF.

This rearrangement joins TRBV28 to TRBJ2-1; 8 nucleotides agree with TRBD1. CDR3 size: 16 residues. Germline V gives CDR1 MDHEN, CDR2 SYDVKM. The V segment lost 5 bases and the J segment 0 bases; nucleotides outside the gene matches: 6. CDR3 residues: CASSPSGTGSYNEQFF. CDR3 DNA sequence: TGTGCCAGCAGTCCATCCGGGACAGGCTCCTACAATGAGCAGTTCTTC.

This clone turned up a few times. CDR3 sequence reads: CASSVLGLNEKLFF. CDR3 DNA sequence: TGTGCCAGCAGCGTCCTCGGACTTAATGAAAAACTGTTTTTT. This rearrangement joins TRBV7-9 to TRBJ1-4; D ambiguous. The CDR3 contains 14 residues. CDR1 and CDR2 from the germline V gene are SEHNR and FQNEAQ (reference sequence). V was cut by 5 bases and J by 4 bases, with 11 bases left in between.

The chain uses TRBV5-8 and TRBJ2-7; weak D call: TRBD1 (5 bases). V was trimmed by 2 bases and J by 7 bases, leaving 16 bases between them. CDR1 is SGHTS, CDR2 YDEGEE, per germline. The CDR3 extends over 14 amino acids. The CDR3, as DNA: TGTGCCAGCAGCTTCCCCGGACATCGAGAGGAGCAGTACTTC. Amino acids: CASSFPGHREEQYF.

This rearrangement joins TRBV5-1 to TRBJ2-1; the match to TRBD1 covers 7 bases. The germline gives CDR1 SGHRS, CDR2 YFSETQ. The CDR3 runs to 15 residues. The ends lost 3 bases at V and 0 bases at J; junction bases unmatched: 3. CDR3 DNA sequence: TGCGCCAGCAGCTGCCGGACAGGCTCCTACAATGAGCAGTTCTTC. This translates into CASSCRTGSYNEQFF.

V and J are TRBV4-3 and TRBJ2-7, with TRBD2 matching 8 bases. Trimming removed 1 base from V and 6 bases from J; junction bases left unmatched: 8. The germline V gene encodes CDR1 LGHNA and CDR2 YSLEER. The length of the CDR3 is 15 residues. The CDR3 region is CASSQVAGGFAEQYF. The CDR3, as DNA: TGCGCCAGCAGCCAAGTCGCGGGAGGCTTTGCCGAGCAGTACTTC.

This clone showed up just a few times. The rearrangement uses TRBV6-6 and TRBJ1-5; 9 bases agree with TRBD1. V trimming: 10 bases; J trimming: 3 bases; junction bases outside the gene matches: 13. Germline V gene lookup returns CDR1 MNHNY and CDR2 SVGAGI (reference sequence). The CDR3 is made up of 16 amino acids. The CDR3 region is CATRNGGQGLNQPQHF. CDR3 sequence (DNA): TGTGCCACCAGGAATGGGGGACAGGGCCTCAATCAGCCCCAGCATTTT.

This chain uses TRBV19 with TRBJ1-5, with 9 bases identical to TRBD1. The CDR3 extends over 15 amino acids. CDR1 is LNHDA and CDR2 is SQIVND in the germline V gene (reference sequence). V shed 10 bases and J 5 bases; nucleotides not matched to a gene: 12. CDR3 residues: CATETGQGMHQPQHF. The DNA for the CDR3 is TGTGCCACCGAGACCGGACAGGGGATGCATCAGCCCCAGCATTTT. The entire variable domain, with the rest obtained from reference TRBV19 and TRBJ1-5, is as follows: DGGITQSPKYLFRKEGQNVTLSCEQNLNHDAMYWYRQDPGQGLRLIYYSQIVNDFQKGDIAEGYSVSREKKESFPLTVTSAQKNPTAFYLCATETGQGMHQPQHFGDGTRLSIL.

The chain employs TRBV28 and TRBJ2-3; 9 positions agree with TRBD2. The length of the CDR3 is 16 residues. The germline CDR1 and CDR2 sequences are MDHEN and SYDVKM. V shed 2 bases and J 2 bases; nucleotides not matched to a gene: 5. CDR3 coding DNA: TGTGCCAGCAGTTTAATCGCGGGAGGGATCACAGATACGCAGTATTTT. It codes for CASSLIAGGITDTQYF.

The V call is TRBV7-2, the J call TRBJ2-1, with unresolved D. Germline V gene lookup returns CDR1 SGHTA and CDR2 FQGNSA. V gave up 5 bases and J gave up 5 bases, with 10 bases separating them. CDR3 size: 13 residues. CDR3 region: CASSVRLNNEQFF. CDR3 nucleotide sequence: TGTGCCAGCAGCGTACGACTGAACAATGAGCAGTTCTTC.

This clone was observed a few times. The chain couples TRBV2 to TRBJ1-5, with D possibly TRBD1 on 6 matching bases. The CDR3 is 12 residues long. The V end was cut by 7 bases, the J end by 7 bases, with 11 bases between. Looked up from germline, CDR1 is SNHLY and CDR2 is FYNNEI. The CDR3 sequence is CASKEGGQPQHF. Written as DNA, the CDR3 is TGTGCCAGCAAGGAAGGGGGACAGCCCCAGCATTTT.

This clone was counted between two and nine times. The chain uses TRBV7-9 and TRBJ2-7; 12 bases agree with TRBD2. CDR1 SEHNR and CDR2 FQNEAQ come from the germline V gene (reference sequence). The CDR3 runs 16 residues. After removal of 4 bases from V and 6 bases from J, the junction contained 10 bases not matched to a gene. The DNA of the CDR3 is TGTGCCAGCAGCTATTGGCGGGTACTAGCGGGAGGCGAGCAGTACTTC. Amino acid sequence: CASSYWRVLAGGEQYF.

The table lists this clone with a few counts. The gene calls are TRBV7-2 and TRBJ2-1; 7 bases match TRBD2. The CDR3 runs to 19 residues. The V gene's germline CDR1 is SGHTA and CDR2 FQGNSA. J lost 7 bases, V lost 2 bases, and 20 bases had no gene match. The CDR3 reads CASSLYPRSGAGKGNEQFF. The CDR3 bases are TGTGCCAGCAGCTTATACCCCCGAAGCGGAGCGGGAAAAGGAAATGAGCAGTTCTTC.